The 4 T cell receptor beta chains presented below share a single source sample, sequenced in a study of shared clonotypes between healthy human individuals. Profiled with immunoSEQ multiplex PCR; TCRdb holds only in-frame clones, not every one. The profile shows around 1.5 million clones, about 98% of them singletons. The specimen sequenced was naive CD4+ T cells sorted from blood. As for subset: CD45RA+ positively selected. These receptors were collected from a man under 40 in good health.

This chain joins TRBV19 and TRBJ1-2; no clear D gene. Per germline, CDR1 LNHDA and CDR2 SQIVND (reference sequence). The ends were cut back, 4 bases at V and 0 bases at J, with 15 bases in the middle. The CDR3 sequence is 16 residues long. The CDR3 DNA is TGTGCCAGTAGTAAGAAGGGCGGGGAGGCTAACTATGGCTACACCTTC. Protein sequence: CASSKKGGEANYGYTF.

This clone was seen only once. The chain has TRBV4-1 and TRBJ2-3, with 8 nucleotides matching TRBD1. Per germline, CDR1 MGHRA and CDR2 YSYEKL. This CDR3 comprises 15 residues. Trimming took 5 bases from V and 4 from J; bases not matched to a gene: 8. CDR3 nucleotide sequence: TGCGCCAGCAGCTTAAGCAGGGGGCTCGCAGATACGCAGTATTTT. Translated, it gives CASSLSRGLADTQYF.

The CDR3 region has the DNA TGTGCCAGCAGCCCGCAGGCAGGGGTCGAGACCCAGTACTTC. It encodes CASSPQAGVETQYF. The V call is TRBV5-5, the J call TRBJ2-5; tentatively, D is TRBD1 (6 bases). The V and J ends lost 4 bases and 5 bases respectively, with 15 bases between them. The germline V gene has CDR1 SGHKS and CDR2 YYEKEE (reference sequence). The CDR3 length is 14 residues.

The V gene is TRBV30, the J gene TRBJ1-2; D remains unclear. The V gene lost 3 bases and the J gene lost 6 bases, with 11 bases spanning the gap. The CDR3 contains 12 residues. The germline V gene has CDR1 GTSNPN and CDR2 SVGIG (reference sequence). As DNA, the CDR3 is TGTGCCTGGAGCGGAACAGAAAATGGCTACACCTTC. Its protein product is CAWSGTENGYTF.